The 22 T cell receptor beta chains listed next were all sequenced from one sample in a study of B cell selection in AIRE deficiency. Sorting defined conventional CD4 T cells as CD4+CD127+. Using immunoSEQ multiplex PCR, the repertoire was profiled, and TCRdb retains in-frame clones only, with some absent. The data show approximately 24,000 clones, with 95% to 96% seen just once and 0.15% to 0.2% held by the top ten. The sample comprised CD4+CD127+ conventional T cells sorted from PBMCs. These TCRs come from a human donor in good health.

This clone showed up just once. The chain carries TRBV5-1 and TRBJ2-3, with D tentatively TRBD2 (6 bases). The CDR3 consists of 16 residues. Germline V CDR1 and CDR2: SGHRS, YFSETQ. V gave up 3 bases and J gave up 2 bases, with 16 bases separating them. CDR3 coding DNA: TGCGCCAGCAGCTCCCCCGCGGGGCGAAACACAGATACGCAGTATTTT. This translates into CASSSPAGRNTDTQYF.

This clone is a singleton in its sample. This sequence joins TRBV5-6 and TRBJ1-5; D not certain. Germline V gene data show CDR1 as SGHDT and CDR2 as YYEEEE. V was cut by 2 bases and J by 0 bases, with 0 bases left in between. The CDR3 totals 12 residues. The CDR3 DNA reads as TGTGCCAGCAGCTTTAGCAATCAGCCCCAGCATTTT. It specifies CASSFSNQPQHF.

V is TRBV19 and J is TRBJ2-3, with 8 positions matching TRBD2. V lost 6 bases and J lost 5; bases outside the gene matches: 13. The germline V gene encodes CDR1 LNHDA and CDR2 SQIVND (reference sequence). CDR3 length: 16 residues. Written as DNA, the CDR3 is TGTGCCAGTAGCTTGGATCGGGGGGGCCCCAGAGATACGCAGTATTTT. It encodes CASSLDRGGPRDTQYF.

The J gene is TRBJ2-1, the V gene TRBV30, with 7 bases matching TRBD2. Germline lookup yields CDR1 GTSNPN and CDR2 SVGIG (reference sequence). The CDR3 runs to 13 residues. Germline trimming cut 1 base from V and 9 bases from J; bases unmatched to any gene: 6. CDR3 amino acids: CAWSGASGGEQFF. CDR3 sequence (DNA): TGTGCCTGGAGTGGGGCTTCGGGGGGTGAGCAGTTCTTC.

The CDR3 sequence is CASSTTDRSGNTIYF. The DNA for the CDR3 is TGTGCCAGTAGTACGACAGATCGCTCTGGAAACACCATATATTTT. The chain employs TRBV19 and TRBJ1-3; a weak D match, TRBD1 (5 bases). Germline CDR1 and CDR2: LNHDA and SQIVND (reference sequence). The V end was cut by 4 bases, the J end by 0 bases, with 10 bases between. The CDR3 is made up of 15 amino acids.

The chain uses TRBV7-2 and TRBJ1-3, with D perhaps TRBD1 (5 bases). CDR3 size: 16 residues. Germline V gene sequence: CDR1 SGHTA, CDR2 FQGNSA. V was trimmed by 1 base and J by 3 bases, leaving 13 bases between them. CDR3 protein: CASSLGPTGGGNTIYF. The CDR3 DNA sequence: TGTGCCAGCAGCTTAGGTCCCACAGGCGGTGGAAACACCATATATTTT.

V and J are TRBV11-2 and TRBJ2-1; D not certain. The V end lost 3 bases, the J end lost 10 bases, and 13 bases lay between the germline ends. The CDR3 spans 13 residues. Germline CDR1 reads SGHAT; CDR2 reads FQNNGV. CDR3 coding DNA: TGTGCCAGCAGCTTGTTGTCGGTGGCCGAGCAGTTCTTC. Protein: CASSLLSVAEQFF.

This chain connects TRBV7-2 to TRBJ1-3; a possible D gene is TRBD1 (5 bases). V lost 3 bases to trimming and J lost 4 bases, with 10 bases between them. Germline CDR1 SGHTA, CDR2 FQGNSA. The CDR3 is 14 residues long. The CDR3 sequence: CASSFRGYGNTIYF. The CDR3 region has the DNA TGTGCCAGCAGCTTTCGGGGGTACGGAAACACCATATATTTT.

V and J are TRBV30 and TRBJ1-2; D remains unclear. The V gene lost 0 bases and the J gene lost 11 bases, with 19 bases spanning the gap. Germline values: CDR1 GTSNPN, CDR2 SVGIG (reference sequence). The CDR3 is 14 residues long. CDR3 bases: TGTGCCTGGAGTGTACATGCCGCATCTGGGGTTTACACCTTC. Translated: CAWSVHAASGVYTF.

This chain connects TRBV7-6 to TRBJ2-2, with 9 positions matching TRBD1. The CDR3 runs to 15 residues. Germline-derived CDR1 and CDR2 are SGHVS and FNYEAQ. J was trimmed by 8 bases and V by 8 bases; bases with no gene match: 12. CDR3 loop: CASRQGTGINGELFF. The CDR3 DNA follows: TGTGCCAGCCGCCAGGGGACAGGGATTAATGGGGAGCTGTTTTTT.

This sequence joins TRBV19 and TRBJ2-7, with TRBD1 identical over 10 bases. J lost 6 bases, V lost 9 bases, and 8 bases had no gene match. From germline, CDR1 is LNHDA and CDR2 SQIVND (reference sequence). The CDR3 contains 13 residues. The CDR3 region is CARNPGQGPEQYF. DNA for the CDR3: TGTGCCAGGAATCCGGGACAGGGGCCCGAGCAGTACTTC.

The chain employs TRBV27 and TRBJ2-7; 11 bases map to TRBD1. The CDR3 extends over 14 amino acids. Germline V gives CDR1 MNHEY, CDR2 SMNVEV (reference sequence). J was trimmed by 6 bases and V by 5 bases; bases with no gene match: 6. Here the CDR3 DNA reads TGTGCCAGCAGTCCATGGGACAGGGGGGGCGAGCAGTACTTC. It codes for CASSPWDRGGEQYF.

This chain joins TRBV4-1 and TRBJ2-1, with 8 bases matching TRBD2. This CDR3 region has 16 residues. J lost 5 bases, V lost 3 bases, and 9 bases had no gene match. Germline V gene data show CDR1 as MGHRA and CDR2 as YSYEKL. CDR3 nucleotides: TGCGCCAGCAGCCAGGAAGAGCGGGGGCCTCACAATGAGCAGTTCTTC. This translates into CASSQEERGPHNEQFF.

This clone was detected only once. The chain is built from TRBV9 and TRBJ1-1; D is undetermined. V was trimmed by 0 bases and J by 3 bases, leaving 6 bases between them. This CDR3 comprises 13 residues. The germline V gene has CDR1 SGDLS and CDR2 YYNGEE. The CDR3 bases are TGTGCCAGCAGCGTAGCCCCGTACACTGAAGCTTTCTTT. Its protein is CASSVAPYTEAFF. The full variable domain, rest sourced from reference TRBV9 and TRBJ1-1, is DSGVTQTPKHLITATGQRVTLRCSPRSGDLSVYWYQQSLDQGLQFLIQYYNGEERAKGNILERFSAQQFPDLHSELNLSSLELGDSALYFCASSVAPYTEAFFGQGTRLTVV.

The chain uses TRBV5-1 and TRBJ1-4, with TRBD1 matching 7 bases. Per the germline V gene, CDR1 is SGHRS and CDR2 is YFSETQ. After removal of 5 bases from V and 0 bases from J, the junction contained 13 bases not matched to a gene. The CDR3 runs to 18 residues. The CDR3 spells CASSGTTGEPATNEKLFF. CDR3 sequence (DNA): TGCGCCAGCAGTGGTACCACAGGGGAACCGGCAACTAATGAAAAACTGTTTTTT.

The CDR3 nucleotides are TGTGCCAGCACCCCGGGGCGCCCCGACGAGCAGTACTTC. Its translation is CASTPGRPDEQYF. This chain links TRBV6-5 with TRBJ2-7; tentatively, D is TRBD1 or TRBD2 (5 bases each). Between the trimmed V and J ends, which lost 7 bases and 5 bases, there was a span of 15 bases. Germline CDR1 MNHEY, CDR2 SVGAGI. The CDR3 loop spans 13 amino acids.

This CDR3 is CASSLGPSYEQYF. The CDR3 DNA follows: TGTGCCAGCAGCTTAGGACCGTCCTACGAGCAGTACTTC. The chain joins TRBV7-6 to TRBJ2-7; D is unclear. Germline-derived CDR1 and CDR2 are SGHVS and FNYEAQ. Trimming stripped 1 base from V and 1 base from J, with 5 bases between. The CDR3 spans 13 residues. The whole variable domain, remainder taken from reference TRBV7-6 and TRBJ2-7, is GAGVSQSPRYKVTKRGQDVALRCDPISGHVSLYWYRQALGQGPEFLTYFNYEAQQDKSGLPNDRFSAERPEGSISTLTIQRTEQRDSAMYRCASSLGPSYEQYFGPGTRLTVT.

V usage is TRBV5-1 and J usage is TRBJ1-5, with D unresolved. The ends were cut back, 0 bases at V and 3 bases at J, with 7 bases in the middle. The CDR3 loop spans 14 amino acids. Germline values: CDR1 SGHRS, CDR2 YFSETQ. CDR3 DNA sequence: TGCGCCAGCAGCTTGGAGGCGACCAATCAGCCCCAGCATTTT. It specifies CASSLEATNQPQHF.

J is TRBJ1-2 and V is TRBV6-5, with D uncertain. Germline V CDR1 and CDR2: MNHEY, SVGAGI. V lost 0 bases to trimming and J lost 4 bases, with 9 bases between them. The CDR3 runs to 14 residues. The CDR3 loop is CASSYSPELYGYTF. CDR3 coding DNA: TGTGCCAGCAGTTACTCACCAGAGCTCTATGGCTACACCTTC.

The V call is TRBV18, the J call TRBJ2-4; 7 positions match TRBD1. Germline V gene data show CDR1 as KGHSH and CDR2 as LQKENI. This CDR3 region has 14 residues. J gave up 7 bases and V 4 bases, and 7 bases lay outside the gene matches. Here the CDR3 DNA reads TGTGCCAGCTCACTAGACAGGGAAGGGAACATTCAGTACTTC. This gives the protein CASSLDREGNIQYF.

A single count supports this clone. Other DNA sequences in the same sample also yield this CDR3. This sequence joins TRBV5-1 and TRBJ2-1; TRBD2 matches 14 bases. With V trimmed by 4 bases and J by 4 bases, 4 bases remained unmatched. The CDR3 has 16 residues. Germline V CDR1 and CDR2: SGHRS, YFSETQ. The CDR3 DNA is TGCGCCAGCAGCCGGACTAGCGGGGGGAGTTACAATGAGCAGTTCTTC. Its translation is CASSRTSGGSYNEQFF.

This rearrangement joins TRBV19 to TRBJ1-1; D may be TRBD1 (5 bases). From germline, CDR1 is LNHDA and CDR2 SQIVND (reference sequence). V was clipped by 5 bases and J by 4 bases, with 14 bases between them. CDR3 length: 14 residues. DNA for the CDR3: TGTGCCAGTAGTCCCCAACAGGTCCTCACTGAAGCTTTCTTT. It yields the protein CASSPQQVLTEAFF.